This is a list of T cell receptor beta chains from one sample in a study of early T cells in non-severe SARS-CoV-2 infection. TCRdb reprocessed the 5' RACE reads with MiXCR, giving one entry per CDR3 protein. The sample has 35,000 to 50,000 distinct CDR3 sequences; 4.5% to 7% are singletons. This material consisted of whole blood, taken at baseline. The source of these receptors is an adult who was a healthcare worker with PCR-confirmed SARS-CoV-2 infection or an uninfected control (not recorded which). The CDR3 runs from the conserved cysteine through the conserved F or W. A D gene is named only where the DNA matches it firmly. Expanded clones get a size class; other rows say once, few or many, or leave the size out.

size: many; D: .; V: TRBV27; J: TRBJ2-3; CDR3: CASREEGRITDTQYF; DNA: TGTGCCAGCAGAGAGGAGGGGCGCATCACAGATACGCAGTATTTT
size: many; D: .; V: TRBV7-8; J: TRBJ2-5; CDR3: CASRRTEETQYF; DNA: TGTGCCAGCAGGCGCACCGAAGAGACCCAGTACTTC
size: many; D: .; V: TRBV3-1; J: TRBJ1-1; CDR3: CASSQQGMNTEAFF; DNA: TGTGCCAGCAGCCAACAGGGAATGAACACTGAAGCTTTCTTT
size: many; D: .; V: TRBV10-2; J: TRBJ1-1; CDR3: CASSDHHRPGTEAFF; DNA: TGCGCCAGCAGTGATCACCACAGGCCTGGTACTGAAGCTTTCTTT
size: many; D: TRBD2; V: TRBV12-3/TRBV12-4; J: TRBJ2-2; CDR3: CASSLGTSGRRAGELFF; DNA: TGTGCCAGCAGTTTAGGGACTAGCGGGAGGAGGGCCGGGGAGCTGTTTTTT
size: many; D: .; V: TRBV9; J: TRBJ2-3; CDR3: CASSVTGRTDTQYF; DNA: TGTGCCAGCAGCGTAACGGGACGGACAGATACGCAGTATTTT
size: many; D: TRBD2; V: TRBV7-2; J: TRBJ2-2; CDR3: CASSLVAGDRTGELFF; DNA: TGTGCCAGCAGCTTAGTGGCGGGAGATCGAACCGGGGAGCTGTTTTTT
size: .; D: .; V: TRBV12-3/TRBV12-4; J: TRBJ2-7; CDR3: CASSLGWPQGRGYEQYF; DNA: TGTGCCAGCAGTTTAGGGTGGCCCCAGGGACGAGGCTACGAGCAGTACTTC
size: many; D: .; V: TRBV20-1; J: TRBJ1-1; CDR3: CSAAAETEAFF; DNA: TGCAGTGCCGCCGCAGAGACTGAAGCTTTCTTT
size: .; D: .; V: TRBV9; J: TRBJ1-6; CDR3: CASSVGQTMNSPLHF; DNA: TGTGCCAGCAGCGTAGGACAGACAATGAATTCACCCCTCCACTTT
size: many; D: .; V: TRBV7-2; J: TRBJ2-5; CDR3: CASSLRRETQYF; DNA: TGTGCCAGCAGCTTACGGAGGGAGACCCAGTACTTC
size: many; D: TRBD1; V: TRBV7-2; J: TRBJ1-3; CDR3: CASSSDRGYGDTIYF; DNA: TGTGCCAGCAGCTCTGACAGGGGTTATGGCGACACCATATATTTT
size: .; D: .; V: TRBV7-2; J: TRBJ1-1; CDR3: CASSYRDTEAFF; DNA: TGTGCCAGCAGCTACAGGGACACTGAAGCTTTCTTT
size: .; D: .; V: TRBV6-5; J: TRBJ1-6; CDR3: CASSLGRRDNSPLHF; DNA: TGTGCCAGCAGTTTGGGGCGGAGAGATAATTCACCCCTCCACTTT
size: many; D: .; V: TRBV12-3/TRBV12-4; J: TRBJ1-5; CDR3: CASSYRANQPQHF; DNA: TGTGCCAGCAGTTACAGGGCCAATCAGCCCCAGCATTTT
size: many; D: .; V: TRBV30; J: TRBJ1-1; CDR3: CAWSVGGLNTEAFF; DNA: TGTGCCTGGAGTGTAGGGGGTCTGAACACTGAAGCTTTCTTT
size: many; D: TRBD2; V: TRBV5-6; J: TRBJ2-3; CDR3: CASSSLAGATDTQYF; DNA: TGTGCCAGCAGCTCACTAGCGGGGGCCACAGATACGCAGTATTTT
size: many; D: TRBD1; V: TRBV27; J: TRBJ2-7; CDR3: CASGTGGSYEQYF; DNA: TGTGCCAGCGGTACAGGGGGGTCCTACGAGCAGTACTTC
size: few; D: .; V: TRBV5-1; J: TRBJ2-2; CDR3: CACLGRNTGELFF; DNA: TGCGCCTGCCTGGGACGGAACACCGGGGAGCTGTTTTTT
size: many; D: TRBD1; V: TRBV18; J: TRBJ1-1; CDR3: CASSPRGQKAEAFF; DNA: TGTGCCAGCTCACCGAGGGGGCAGAAGGCTGAAGCTTTCTTT
size: many; D: .; V: TRBV29-1; J: TRBJ1-2; CDR3: CSVSQAIVHGYTF; DNA: TGCAGCGTCAGCCAGGCAATAGTTCATGGCTACACCTTC
size: many; D: .; V: TRBV18; J: TRBJ1-1; CDR3: CASSSGFNTEAFF; DNA: TGTGCCAGCTCATCAGGGTTCAACACTGAAGCTTTCTTT
size: many; D: TRBD1; V: TRBV6-9; J: TRBJ2-2; CDR3: CASSYRDRANWGELFF; DNA: TGTGCCAGCAGTTATAGGGACAGGGCCAATTGGGGGGAGCTGTTTTTT
size: few; D: .; V: TRBV7-2; J: TRBJ1-1; CDR3: CASSLTSAIARGTEAFF; DNA: TGTGCCAGCAGCTTAACTTCCGCGATCGCCCGGGGCACTGAAGCTTTCTTT
size: many; D: .; V: TRBV12-3/TRBV12-4; J: TRBJ1-6; CDR3: CASSGVRNSPLHF; DNA: TGTGCCAGCAGTGGGGTCCGTAATTCACCCCTCCACTTT
size: many; D: .; V: TRBV12-3/TRBV12-4; J: TRBJ1-1; CDR3: CASSLASLRGVTEAFF; DNA: TGTGCCAGCAGTTTAGCGTCCCTTCGGGGGGTCACTGAAGCTTTCTTT
size: many; D: .; V: TRBV6-5; J: TRBJ1-6; CDR3: CASSSIQTTYNSPLHF; DNA: TGTGCCAGCAGTTCGATACAGACCACCTATAATTCACCCCTCCACTTT
size: many; D: TRBD1; V: TRBV24-1; J: TRBJ1-5; CDR3: CATSDPTGPNQPQHF; DNA: TGTGCCACCAGTGATCCGACAGGGCCCAATCAGCCCCAGCATTTT
size: many; D: .; V: TRBV7-8; J: TRBJ1-1; CDR3: CASSRDPNTEAFF; DNA: TGTGCCAGCAGCAGGGATCCTAACACTGAAGCTTTCTTT
size: many; D: .; V: TRBV19; J: TRBJ1-1; CDR3: CASRVGVNTEAFF; DNA: TGTGCCAGTAGGGTCGGCGTGAACACTGAAGCTTTCTTT
size: many; D: .; V: TRBV3-1; J: TRBJ2-1; CDR3: CASSQFKGEQFF; DNA: TGTGCCAGCAGCCAGTTCAAGGGTGAGCAGTTCTTC
size: many; D: .; V: TRBV27; J: TRBJ2-7; CDR3: CASPLPGPPPREQYF; DNA: TGTGCCAGCCCCCTTCCCGGGCCCCCTCCGCGGGAGCAGTACTTC
size: many; D: .; V: TRBV28; J: TRBJ2-7; CDR3: CASSPQGKSSYEQYF; DNA: TGTGCCAGCAGTCCCCAAGGCAAGAGCTCCTACGAGCAGTACTTC
size: many; D: .; V: TRBV5-1; J: TRBJ2-7; CDR3: CASSFGRSSYEQYF; DNA: TGCGCCAGCAGCTTCGGCCGGAGCTCCTACGAGCAGTACTTC
size: .; D: .; V: TRBV5-5; J: TRBJ2-3; CDR3: CASTPWRTADTQYF; DNA: TGTGCCAGCACGCCTTGGCGCACAGCAGATACGCAGTATTTT
size: .; D: TRBD1; V: TRBV9; J: TRBJ2-7; CDR3: CASSAQGQTREQYF; DNA: TGTGCCAGCAGCGCCCAGGGACAGACACGCGAGCAGTACTTC
size: many; D: .; V: TRBV5-1; J: TRBJ1-1; CDR3: CASSSQYTEAFF; DNA: TGCGCCAGCAGCTCGCAGTACACTGAAGCTTTCTTT